The present T cell receptor (beta chain) was sequenced within a study of blood T cell repertoires in COVID-19. Study information: In each case, the material was cDNA or gDNA derived from T cells, B-cell-depleted T cells, or PBMCs.

In the authors' workflow: Using reference gene primer amplification, nucleated cell counts were estimated. Measured with immunoSEQ multiplex PCR; TCRdb has only the in-frame clones, and not every one. Clone size and V and J calls were adopted from that table, with D and trimming inferred from the DNA. Among under 250,000 clones listed, more than 75% were seen once. Enrolled during active infection, Seattle patients were then followed longitudinally. Germline V gene sequence: CDR1 WNHNN, CDR2 SYGVQD (reference sequence). The CDR3 is made up of 13 amino acids. V lost 2 bases, J lost 7 bases, and 2 bases stayed unmatched.

The chain couples TRBV10-1 to TRBJ2-5, with 9 bases identical to TRBD1. The material sequenced was peripheral blood. The TCR sequence derives from a man aged 50 to 59 with COVID-19, enrolled during active disease. As DNA, the CDR3 is TGCGCCAGCAGTGAGAGACAGGGGGGGACCCAGTACTTC. This gives the protein CASSERQGGTQYF.